This TCR beta chain stems from a study of blood T cell repertoires in COVID-19. Produced via immunoSEQ multiplex PCR; TCRdb's table is partial and in-frame only. Among 270,000 or so clones listed, 82% were seen once. The CDR3 is made up of 16 amino acids. CDR1 is SGHRS and CDR2 is YFSETQ in the germline V gene. V was pared by 1 base and J by 6 bases, with 8 bases of the junction left unmatched. This rearrangement joins TRBV5-1 to TRBJ2-2; 8 bases match TRBD2. The receptor was derived from a woman aged 18-29 years with acute or convalescent COVID-19. The sample consisted of peripheral blood. DNA for the CDR3: TGCGCCAGCAGCTTGAATCTAGCGGGTCAGGCCGGGGAGCTGTTTTTT. It specifies CASSLNLAGQAGELFF.